This T cell receptor beta chain was recovered during a study of blood T cell repertoires in COVID-19 (TCRdb year 2020). Turning to the overall study: Samples from collaborators originated in the United States, Italy and Spain and spanned both the acute and convalescent phases of COVID-19. The prospective study material was composed of cDNA or gDNA derived from T cells, B-cell-depleted T cells, or PBMCs. Deeply sampled blood TCRbeta repertoires from subjects exposed to, actively infected with, or recovered from COVID-19 were included in the dataset. The repertoires were released in a freely available public database intended as a resource for research on the immune response to SARS-CoV-2. The samples were drawn from the first 160 participants of the ongoing ImmuneRACE study and from roughly 1,300 subjects provided by 6 global collaborators. Sample metadata almost always included a de-identified subject ID, COVID-19 status, age in years and sex. Where HLA class I and class II types were available, the types were taken from metadata supplied by the sample provider, not from assay-based typing. Here is what the overall study found, with its caveats: Clinical and demographic metadata were provided uncurated, with the amount varying by source and participant.

TCRbeta CDR3 regions were amplified from genomic DNA using the immunoSEQ Assay, a bias-controlled multiplex PCR. The authors' pipeline ran thus. The number of nucleated cells in each sample was estimated from the amplification of reference gene primers within the assay. Sequence reads were collapsed and filtered to measure the absolute abundance of every unique TCRbeta CDR3 rearrangement. Productive Simpson clonality was computed per sample as the square root of Simpson's diversity index over productive rearrangements. TCRdb's version of the immuneACCESS table is confined to in-frame rearrangements and falls short of the full clone set. An unresolved V gene accounts for under half of the shortfall where checked; the remainder is of unknown origin. That table furnishes V, J and clone size, whereas the DNA furnished D and trimming. Across this sample there are about 330,000 clones, with 80% to 90% seen only once. Around 5% of the sample comes from the top ten.

Remarks on this clone: Its antigen specificity is not known. Base qualities were left out, and no much larger clone turns up one base away.

Participants in the prospective study were aged about 18 to 95 years, lived in 20 to 25 United States geographic areas, and enrolled through a virtual design. In the prospective study, cohorts were assigned on the basis of participant-reported clinical history obtained from a screening survey and a study questionnaire. ImmuneRACE Cohort 3 recovered participants were defined by two consecutive negative NP/OP PCR tests, healthcare professional clearance, or symptom resolution. Mobile phlebotomists in the prospective study collected whole blood, serum and a nasopharyngeal or oropharyngeal swab from every participant. Participants in the prospective study had the option to provide additional blood draws and questionnaires over a roughly 2-month period. Before DNA extraction, blood samples from the prospective study were shipped at room temperature or frozen. Ends trimmed: V by 5 bases, J by 1 base; bases unmatched to a gene: 8. From cysteine to phenylalanine, the CDR3 is 16 amino acids long. Only the CDR3 portion is preserved as DNA: 48 bases, with reading frame beginning at the first base. Sequences PRHDT (CDR1) and FYEKMQ (CDR2) are obtained from the germline V gene (reference sequence).

The sequence is built from TRBV13 and TRBJ1-2, with TRBD1 matching 9 junction bases. This TCR was sampled from a man aged 30-40 years who had recovered from COVID-19. Material: PBMCs or T cells enriched from blood (not recorded which). The CDR3 region: CASSPRGTGINYGYTF. Read as DNA, the sequence is TGTGCCAGCAGCCCCAGGGGGACAGGGATTAACTATGGCTACACCTTC.